The present T cell receptor beta chain was sequenced within a study of blood T cell repertoires in COVID-19. On the study more broadly: COVID-19 samples collected from the United States, Italy and Spain covered acute and convalescent phases. The cDNA or gDNA used as material had been derived from T cells, B-cell-depleted T cells, or PBMCs.

J lost 8 bases, V lost 3 bases, and 3 bases had no gene match. The CDR3 covers 12 residues. Germline CDR1 and CDR2: LGHDT and YNNKEL (reference sequence). Profiled with immunoSEQ multiplex PCR; TCRdb holds only in-frame clones, not every one. The table shows approximately 67,000 clones, with about 80% occurring only once. The material sequenced was peripheral blood. This TCR was recovered from a man in his 60s with acute or convalescent COVID-19. This rearrangement joins TRBV3-1 (or the pseudogene TRBV3-2) to TRBJ1-1; TRBD1 aligns across 7 bases. CDR3 DNA: TGTGCCAGCAGCCAGAACAGGGGAGAAGCTTTCTTT. Translation: CASSQNRGEAFF.